These 16 T cell receptor beta chains were sequenced from one sample in a study of blood T cell repertoires in COVID-19. Profiled with immunoSEQ multiplex PCR; TCRdb holds only in-frame clones, not every one. This sample has tens of thousands of clones; roughly 87% occur once, and the top ten carry more than 15%. The sample comprised peripheral blood. Receptor source: a human donor with active COVID-19. The donor label of this sample is uncertain.

This clone is a singleton in its sample. This chain connects TRBV14 to TRBJ2-3; D is possibly TRBD2 (5 bases). Germline CDR1 is SGHDN and CDR2 is FVKESK. This CDR3 spans 17 amino acids. The V and J ends lost 1 base and 2 bases respectively, with 16 bases between them. CDR3 nucleotide sequence: TGTGCCAGCAGCCAAGTCCGGGGTATGATGCACACAGATACGCAGTATTTT. Translation gives CASSQVRGMMHTDTQYF. Using reference TRBV14 and TRBJ2-3 for the parts outside the CDR3, the full variable domain is EAGVTQFPSHSVIEKGQTVTLRCDPISGHDNLYWYRRVMGKEIKFLLHFVKESKQDESGMPNNRFLAERTGGTYSTLKVQPAELEDSGVYFCASSQVRGMMHTDTQYFGPGTRLTVL.

The chain has TRBV4-1 and TRBJ2-2; 7 bases align to TRBD1. CDR1 and CDR2 from the germline V gene are MGHRA and YSYEKL. The CDR3 loop spans 17 amino acids. After removal of 4 bases from V and 1 base from J, the junction contained 9 bases not matched to a gene. CDR3 sequence (DNA): TGCGCCAGCAGCCGTTACCAGGGGGAGCAGAACACCGGGGAGCTGTTTTTT. It encodes CASSRYQGEQNTGELFF.

This clone has just one count. The genes are TRBV7-9 and TRBJ1-2; 8 bases agree with TRBD1. This CDR3 is 15 amino acids long. Germline lookup yields CDR1 SEHNR and CDR2 FQNEAQ (reference sequence). Trimming at V came to 10 bases and at J to 2 bases, leaving 12 bases not matched to a gene. CDR3: CATAEDRDKNYGYTF. CDR3 nucleotide sequence: TGTGCCACCGCCGAGGACAGGGATAAAAACTATGGCTACACCTTC.

This clone was recorded once. The genes are TRBV23-1 and TRBJ2-7; maybe TRBD1 (6 bases). TRBV23-1 counts as an open reading frame of uncertain function. The CDR3 runs to 18 residues. Deletions cut 2 bases from V and 0 bases from J, with 20 bases between. The chain's CDR3 is CASSQVLRTAKNSYEQYF. The CDR3, as DNA: TGCGCCAGCAGTCAAGTGCTCCGGACAGCGAAAAACTCCTACGAGCAGTACTTC.

The chain recombines TRBV6-2 or TRBV6-3 with TRBJ2-2, with D hard to call. This CDR3 comprises 14 residues. Trimming shortened V by 3 bases and J by 0 bases, and 5 bases separated the two germline ends. CDR1 MNHEY and CDR2 SVGEGT come from the germline V gene. The CDR3: CASSYSTNTGELFF. The CDR3 DNA sequence: TGTGCCAGCAGTTATTCAACGAACACCGGGGAGCTGTTTTTT.

The rearrangement links TRBV2 to TRBJ1-1, with TRBD1 matching 8 bases. Germline values: CDR1 SNHLY, CDR2 FYNNEI. The CDR3 is 15 amino acids. J was trimmed by 0 bases and V by 7 bases; bases with no gene match: 7. The CDR3 sequence: CASNWQGAMNTEAFF. The CDR3 coding sequence is TGTGCCAGCAATTGGCAGGGGGCCATGAACACTGAAGCTTTCTTT.

The chain carries TRBV7-6 and TRBJ2-7, with 9 bases matching TRBD1. The germline gives CDR1 SGHVS, CDR2 FNYEAQ. There are 17 residues in the CDR3. V lost 1 base, J lost 5 bases, and 12 bases stayed unmatched. The CDR3 nucleotides are TGTGCCAGCAGCTTAGGGCCGAAAGGGACAGGGTACCACGAGCAGTACTTC. This codes for CASSLGPKGTGYHEQYF. The full variable domain, with the rest looked up from reference TRBV7-6 and TRBJ2-7, is GAGVSQSPRYKVTKRGQDVALRCDPISGHVSLYWYRQALGQGPEFLTYFNYEAQQDKSGLPNDRFSAERPEGSISTLTIQRTEQRDSAMYRCASSLGPKGTGYHEQYFGPGTRLTVT.

The chain links TRBV2 to TRBJ1-6; D not certain. The CDR3 covers 14 residues. Germline CDR1 reads SNHLY; CDR2 reads FYNNEI. Trimming removed 3 bases from V and 7 bases from J, with 10 bases in between. This chain's CDR3 is CASSDTTFNSPLHF. CDR3 DNA: TGTGCCAGCAGTGATACTACTTTCAATTCACCCCTCCACTTT.

This chain uses TRBV7-2 with TRBJ1-1, with TRBD1 identical over 9 bases. V gave up 4 bases and J gave up 5 bases; unmatched junction bases: 5. In germline, CDR1 is SGHTA, CDR2 FQGNSA. The CDR3 is 14 residues long. The CDR3 reads CASSSTGGRTEAFF. DNA of the CDR3: TGTGCCAGCAGCTCCACAGGGGGCAGGACTGAAGCTTTCTTT. The full variable domain, with the rest looked up from reference TRBV7-2 and TRBJ1-1, is GAGVSQSPSNKVTEKGKDVELRCDPISGHTALYWYRQSLGQGLEFLIYFQGNSAPDKSGLPSDRFSAERTGGSVSTLTIQRTQQEDSAVYLCASSSTGGRTEAFFGQGTRLTVV.

This clone was counted once. This rearrangement joins TRBV13 to TRBJ2-4; 7 nucleotides match TRBD1. Germline V lookup: CDR1 PRHDT, CDR2 FYEKMQ (reference sequence). The CDR3 contains 14 residues. With 1 base clipped from V and 5 bases from J, the junction kept 2 bases outside the gene matches. CDR3 sequence (DNA): TGTGCCAGCAGCTTAGCACAGGGGCAAAACATTCAGTACTTC. Its protein product is CASSLAQGQNIQYF.

The chain combines TRBV4-1 with TRBJ1-1; 7 bases align to TRBD1. There are 17 residues in the CDR3. J was trimmed by 1 base and V by 0 bases; bases with no gene match: 8. The V gene's germline CDR1 is MGHRA and CDR2 YSYEKL. The CDR3 DNA follows: TGCGCCAGCAGCCAAGATTCGAGGGGGCGGGGGAACACTGAAGCTTTCTTT. Protein: CASSQDSRGRGNTEAFF.

This clone was found once. The chain recombines TRBV6-6 with TRBJ2-7, with 7 bases matching TRBD2. This CDR3 comprises 15 residues. Germline loops: CDR1 MNHNY, CDR2 SVGAGI (reference sequence). V trimming: 4 bases; J trimming: 3 bases; junction bases outside the gene matches: 9. CDR3 sequence reads: CASSSLTRGIYEQYF. CDR3 nucleotide sequence: TGTGCCAGCAGTTCCCTGACGCGGGGGATCTACGAGCAGTACTTC.

The gene calls are TRBV6-4 and TRBJ1-2, with 7 bases aligning to TRBD1. Germline-derived CDR1 and CDR2 are MRHNA and SNTAGT. CDR3 size: 12 residues. Trimming cost V 9 bases and J 5 bases; bases outside gene matches: 6. The CDR3 DNA is TGTGCCAGTTCCTCGACAGGGTATGGCTACACCTTC. Amino acid sequence: CASSSTGYGYTF.

This chain connects TRBV7-9 to TRBJ1-2, with a weak D call TRBD1 (6 bases). Germline V lookup: CDR1 SEHNR, CDR2 FQNEAQ (reference sequence). Trimming pared 1 base from V and 4 bases from J, leaving 13 bases between. This CDR3 is built from 15 residues. DNA for the CDR3: TGTGCCAGCAGCTTAGGCCAGGGGTTCGCCTATGGCTACACCTTC. Translation: CASSLGQGFAYGYTF.

This clone was recorded once. The V and J genes are TRBV29-1 and TRBJ2-7, with a weak D call TRBD1 (6 bases). Trimming left V 4 bases short and J 1 base short, with 17 bases between. Per germline, CDR1 SQVTM and CDR2 ANQGSEA. The CDR3 runs to 15 residues. The CDR3, as DNA: TGCAGCGTTGCATTATCGGACAGAAAGTCCTACGAGCAGTACTTC. Its translation: CSVALSDRKSYEQYF.

V is TRBV29-1 and J is TRBJ1-1, with 10 bases lining up with TRBD1. The J segment lost 2 bases and the V segment lost 7 bases, leaving 4 bases of the junction unmatched. The CDR3 is 13 residues long. CDR1 is SQVTM, CDR2 ANQGSEA, per germline. This CDR3 reads CSASTGGNTEAFF. In nucleotides, the CDR3 is TGCAGCGCCTCGACAGGGGGCAACACTGAAGCTTTCTTT.